A selection of T cell receptor beta chains follows, all from one sample in a study of blood T cell repertoires in COVID-19. The data were produced by immunoSEQ multiplex PCR, yet TCRdb's version contains in-frame clones alone and is incomplete. This table holds 150,000 to 200,000 clones, more than 75% found once. Sequenced sample: peripheral blood. All receptors come from a man aged 40-55 years with active or convalescent COVID-19. The CDR3 runs from the conserved cysteine through the conserved F or W. Each record gives: J gene, CDR3 length, clone size, D gene, V gene, CDR3 protein, CDR3 DNA. D genes are given only for firm matches. Some rows have no size entry. The others give once, few or many, or a class for an expanded clone.

j_gene: TRBJ2-5
len: 14
abundance: few
d_gene: TRBD1
v_gene: TRBV5-6
CDR3aa: CASSQDRFLETQYF
CDR3nt: TGTGCCAGCAGCCAGGACAGGTTTCTAGAGACCCAGTACTTC

j_gene: TRBJ1-5
len: 15
abundance: -
d_gene: -
v_gene: TRBV6-5
CDR3aa: CASHWGTGRNQPQHF
CDR3nt: TGTGCCAGCCACTGGGGCACGGGCCGCAATCAGCCCCAGCATTTT

j_gene: TRBJ1-6
len: 12
abundance: once
d_gene: TRBD1
v_gene: TRBV5-1
CDR3aa: CASSLTGEVLHF
CDR3nt: TGCGCCAGCAGCTTGACAGGGGAGGTCCTCCACTTT

j_gene: TRBJ1-5
len: 16
abundance: -
d_gene: -
v_gene: TRBV18
CDR3aa: CASSPGGLAEGQPQHF
CDR3nt: TGTGCCAGCTCACCCGGCGGCCTGGCGGAGGGCCAGCCCCAGCATTTT

j_gene: TRBJ2-1
len: 16
abundance: -
d_gene: TRBD1
v_gene: TRBV3-1/TRBV3-2
CDR3aa: CASSQTGGLSYNEQFF
CDR3nt: TGTGCCAGCAGCCAAACAGGGGGTCTCTCCTACAATGAGCAGTTCTTC

j_gene: TRBJ2-1
len: 12
abundance: -
d_gene: -
v_gene: TRBV5-4
CDR3aa: CASSPVGREQFF
CDR3nt: TGTGCCAGCAGCCCCGTCGGCAGGGAGCAGTTCTTC

j_gene: TRBJ1-1
len: 14
abundance: -
d_gene: -
v_gene: TRBV19
CDR3aa: CASILGGSGAEAFF
CDR3nt: TGTGCCAGTATCCTAGGAGGGTCCGGGGCTGAAGCTTTCTTT

j_gene: TRBJ1-5
len: 15
abundance: -
d_gene: -
v_gene: TRBV4-1
CDR3aa: CASSRSTGNNQPQHF
CDR3nt: TGCGCCAGCAGCCGTAGTACAGGGAACAATCAGCCCCAGCATTTT

j_gene: TRBJ1-1
len: 15
abundance: few
d_gene: TRBD1
v_gene: TRBV27
CDR3aa: CASSFSQGALTEAFF
CDR3nt: TGTGCCAGCAGTTTTTCTCAGGGGGCGCTGACTGAAGCTTTCTTT

j_gene: TRBJ2-2
len: 14
abundance: -
d_gene: -
v_gene: TRBV7-2
CDR3aa: CASSYLMRGGELFF
CDR3nt: TGTGCCAGCAGCTACCTAATGCGGGGCGGGGAGCTGTTTTTT

j_gene: TRBJ2-1
len: 17
abundance: -
d_gene: -
v_gene: TRBV19
CDR3aa: CASSTFRLGRSYNEQFF
CDR3nt: TGTGCCAGTAGTACCTTCAGACTTGGCCGATCCTACAATGAGCAGTTCTTC

j_gene: TRBJ1-1
len: 18
abundance: -
d_gene: -
v_gene: TRBV5-1
CDR3aa: CASRPLLAVRGGLTEAFF
CDR3nt: TGCGCCAGCCGCCCCCTACTTGCGGTTCGGGGGGGCCTCACTGAAGCTTTCTTT

j_gene: TRBJ1-1
len: 13
abundance: -
d_gene: -
v_gene: TRBV7-3
CDR3aa: CASSLGTRAEAFF
CDR3nt: TGTGCCAGCAGCTTAGGTACACGGGCTGAAGCTTTCTTT

j_gene: TRBJ1-1
len: 15
abundance: -
d_gene: -
v_gene: TRBV19
CDR3aa: CASSISGGLNTEAFF
CDR3nt: TGTGCCAGTAGTATATCCGGGGGGCTGAACACTGAAGCTTTCTTT

j_gene: TRBJ1-2
len: 15
abundance: -
d_gene: -
v_gene: TRBV28
CDR3aa: CASSLSPQANYGYTF
CDR3nt: TGTGCCAGCAGTTTATCTCCACAGGCTAACTATGGCTACACCTTC

j_gene: TRBJ2-7
len: 13
abundance: -
d_gene: TRBD1
v_gene: TRBV29-1
CDR3aa: CSVLQGDTGEQYF
CDR3nt: TGCAGCGTCCTACAGGGGGACACGGGGGAGCAGTACTTC

j_gene: TRBJ1-5
len: 17
abundance: -
d_gene: -
v_gene: TRBV19
CDR3aa: CAVGRVVGQGTNQPQHF
CDR3nt: TGTGCCGTTGGGAGGGTAGTAGGGCAGGGGACCAATCAGCCCCAGCATTTT

j_gene: TRBJ2-6
len: 19
abundance: -
d_gene: -
v_gene: TRBV30
CDR3aa: CAWSLRETVLYSGANVLTF
CDR3nt: TGTGCCTGGAGCCTACGGGAAACAGTCCTGTACTCTGGGGCCAACGTCCTGACTTTC

j_gene: TRBJ1-1
len: 14
abundance: -
d_gene: TRBD1
v_gene: TRBV7-9
CDR3aa: CASSFDRANTEAFF
CDR3nt: TGTGCCAGCAGCTTCGACAGGGCCAACACTGAAGCTTTCTTT

j_gene: TRBJ2-5
len: 16
abundance: -
d_gene: TRBD1
v_gene: TRBV5-8
CDR3aa: CASSPGTGRYQETQYF
CDR3nt: TGTGCCAGCAGCCCAGGGACAGGGCGATACCAAGAGACCCAGTACTTC

j_gene: TRBJ2-7
len: 13
abundance: -
d_gene: -
v_gene: TRBV19
CDR3aa: CASSTGVGYEQYF
CDR3nt: TGTGCCAGTAGTACAGGGGTAGGCTACGAGCAGTACTTC

j_gene: TRBJ2-3
len: 12
abundance: once
d_gene: -
v_gene: TRBV30
CDR3aa: CAWSASTDTQYF
CDR3nt: TGTGCCTGGAGTGCCTCCACAGATACGCAGTATTTT

j_gene: TRBJ1-1
len: 18
abundance: few
d_gene: -
v_gene: TRBV2
CDR3aa: CASSEGSGWQIMNTEAFF
CDR3nt: TGTGCCAGCAGTGAAGGGTCTGGTTGGCAGATAATGAACACTGAAGCTTTCTTT

j_gene: TRBJ1-1
len: 14
abundance: -
d_gene: -
v_gene: TRBV30
CDR3aa: CAWSAMREGTEAFF
CDR3nt: TGTGCCTGGAGTGCCATGAGGGAGGGTACTGAAGCTTTCTTT

j_gene: TRBJ1-3
len: 15
abundance: -
d_gene: -
v_gene: TRBV7-3
CDR3aa: CASSSIGGAGNTIYF
CDR3nt: TGTGCCAGCAGTTCGATAGGGGGAGCTGGAAACACCATATATTTT

j_gene: TRBJ1-1
len: 11
abundance: -
d_gene: -
v_gene: TRBV11-3
CDR3aa: CASSSGTEAFF
CDR3nt: TGTGCCAGCAGCTCGGGCACTGAAGCTTTCTTT

j_gene: TRBJ2-2
len: 14
abundance: -
d_gene: -
v_gene: TRBV18
CDR3aa: CASSPLRGTGELFF
CDR3nt: TGTGCCAGCTCACCGCTTCGGGGTACCGGGGAGCTGTTTTTT

j_gene: TRBJ2-3
len: 15
abundance: -
d_gene: TRBD2
v_gene: TRBV3-1/TRBV3-2
CDR3aa: CASSLRTSAFGTQYF
CDR3nt: TGTGCCAGCAGCCTTCGGACTAGCGCGTTTGGTACGCAGTATTTT

j_gene: TRBJ1-2
len: 14
abundance: -
d_gene: -
v_gene: TRBV5-6
CDR3aa: CASNPDSRHYGYTF
CDR3nt: TGTGCCAGCAACCCGGACAGCCGTCACTATGGCTACACCTTC

j_gene: TRBJ2-7
len: 17
abundance: -
d_gene: TRBD2
v_gene: TRBV27
CDR3aa: CASSSSETSGDPYEQYF
CDR3nt: TGTGCCAGCAGTTCTTCCGAGACTAGCGGGGACCCCTACGAGCAGTACTTC

j_gene: TRBJ1-2
len: 12
abundance: -
d_gene: TRBD1
v_gene: TRBV29-1
CDR3aa: CSVKGQGARYTF
CDR3nt: TGCAGCGTTAAAGGACAGGGGGCTCGCTACACCTTC

j_gene: TRBJ1-2
len: 15
abundance: -
d_gene: -
v_gene: TRBV7-8
CDR3aa: CASSEDRRTNYGYTF
CDR3nt: TGTGCCAGCAGCGAAGACAGGCGGACTAACTATGGCTACACCTTC

j_gene: TRBJ2-7
len: 15
abundance: -
d_gene: TRBD2
v_gene: TRBV5-1
CDR3aa: CASSFVRGGTYEQYF
CDR3nt: TGCGCCAGCAGCTTCGTCCGCGGGGGTACCTACGAGCAGTACTTC

j_gene: TRBJ2-3
len: 13
abundance: once
d_gene: TRBD1
v_gene: TRBV28
CDR3aa: CASRGQGTDTQYF
CDR3nt: TGTGCCAGCAGAGGACAGGGAACAGATACGCAGTATTTT

j_gene: TRBJ2-5
len: 15
abundance: -
d_gene: -
v_gene: TRBV6-1
CDR3aa: CASSEDRSVSETQYF
CDR3nt: TGTGCCAGCAGTGAAGACAGATCCGTGTCAGAGACCCAGTACTTC

j_gene: TRBJ1-4
len: 14
abundance: -
d_gene: TRBD1
v_gene: TRBV6-5
CDR3aa: CASSRDRGSEKLFF
CDR3nt: TGTGCCAGCAGTCGGGACAGGGGTAGCGAAAAACTGTTTTTT

j_gene: TRBJ2-5
len: 16
abundance: -
d_gene: -
v_gene: TRBV6-1
CDR3aa: CASSDPIRGAGETQYF
CDR3nt: TGTGCCAGCAGTGACCCCATTCGGGGGGCAGGTGAGACCCAGTACTTC

j_gene: TRBJ2-7
len: 15
abundance: -
d_gene: -
v_gene: TRBV6-2/TRBV6-3
CDR3aa: CASSYSQGRNYEQYF
CDR3nt: TGTGCCAGCAGTTATTCCCAGGGAAGGAACTACGAGCAGTACTTC

j_gene: TRBJ2-1
len: 13
abundance: -
d_gene: TRBD2
v_gene: TRBV29-1
CDR3aa: CSGGLGSGDEQFF
CDR3nt: TGCAGCGGAGGACTAGGGTCTGGGGATGAGCAGTTCTTC

j_gene: TRBJ1-1
len: 15
abundance: -
d_gene: -
v_gene: TRBV24-1
CDR3aa: CATSAYYAGGTEAFF
CDR3nt: TGTGCCACCAGTGCTTATTACGCGGGTGGCACTGAAGCTTTCTTT

j_gene: TRBJ1-2
len: 15
abundance: -
d_gene: -
v_gene: TRBV6-5
CDR3aa: CASSYSKGINYGYTF
CDR3nt: TGTGCCAGCAGTTACTCAAAGGGGATAAACTATGGCTACACCTTC

j_gene: TRBJ2-5
len: 11
abundance: -
d_gene: -
v_gene: TRBV6-5
CDR3aa: CASRRQETQYF
CDR3nt: TGTGCCAGCAGGAGGCAAGAGACCCAGTACTTC

j_gene: TRBJ1-2
len: 15
abundance: -
d_gene: -
v_gene: TRBV19
CDR3aa: CASSPVGGDYYGYTF
CDR3nt: TGTGCCAGTAGTCCAGTTGGAGGTGATTACTATGGCTACACCTTC

j_gene: TRBJ2-2
len: 15
abundance: -
d_gene: -
v_gene: TRBV3-1/TRBV3-2
CDR3aa: CASRQGPKVTGELFF
CDR3nt: TGTGCCAGCAGACAGGGACCGAAGGTTACCGGGGAGCTGTTTTTT

j_gene: TRBJ1-6
len: 16
abundance: -
d_gene: TRBD1
v_gene: TRBV3-1/TRBV3-2
CDR3aa: CASSTPGTGVGSPLHF
CDR3nt: TGTGCCAGCAGCACACCCGGGACAGGGGTCGGATCACCCCTCCACTTT